This entry concerns a single TCR beta chain. Its antigen is currently not known. Within one base of it there is no much larger clone, and no base qualities were kept. The data stem from a study of OX40 agonist ivuxolimab in advanced cancers. Background for the entire study: Ivuxolimab, which targeted the costimulatory receptor OX40 (CD134), was an agonistic, fully human IgG2 monoclonal antibody. Intravenous ivuxolimab was administered to patients every 2 weeks at six dose levels: 0.01, 0.1, 0.3, 1.5, 3 and 10 mg/kg. Patients were allowed to have had prior anti-PD-1, anti-PD-L1 or anti-CTLA-4 therapy, and around two fifths of the dose-escalation patients had been treated with checkpoint inhibitors. The purpose of peripheral TCRbeta sequencing was to test whether ivuxolimab changed TCR sequence diversity and led to clonal T-cell expansion. The monotherapy dose-escalation portion (N of about 49 patients) of the phase I ivuxolimab trial is reported in the paper. Of the approximately 50 dose-escalation patients, hepatocellular carcinoma was present in about 20, melanoma in roughly 15, renal cell carcinoma in 9 and head and neck cancer in 9. The dose-escalation cohort was over 70% male with a mean age of roughly 60 years, ranging from roughly 20 to 85. Partial responses occurred in three dose-escalation patients: two with cutaneous melanoma and one with hepatocellular carcinoma.

Results and caveats for the whole study, not just this receptor: Low levels of normalized T-cell clonal expansion were also seen in some patients who did not respond. The antigen specificity of the clonally expanded peripheral T cells was not determined. After ivuxolimab, more expanded clones were found on average in CD8+ T cells than in CD4+ T cells. At doses of 0.1 to 3.0 mg/kg, clonal expansion of both CD4+ and CD8+ blood T cells was observed from baseline to week 6. Partial responders in the 0.1-3.0 mg/kg groups had among the lowest normalized peripheral clonal expansion, especially among CD8+ T cells.

Counted from cysteine to phenylalanine, this CDR3 has 13 amino acids. The kept DNA is CDR3 alone, 39 bases in frame from the first base. CDR1 and CDR2 were assigned from the germline V gene (reference sequence) as SGHNT and YYREEE. V sheds 4 bases and J sheds 6 bases, leaving 13 bases between their ends. Genomic DNA was extracted from sorted cells for sequencing of the TCRbeta CDR3 region. The immunoSEQ Assay was used for sequencing of TCRbeta CDR3 regions. Here the immuneACCESS table is served through TCRdb, limited to in-frame sequences with V and J called. Missing clones are a known gap in these copies; in checked studies unresolved V genes cover under half, and the rest lacks a known reason. In all, the sample holds around 38,000 clones, and about 81% of those were seen once. 9.5% to 15% of the sample is in the top ten clones. The trial excluded patients who had a history of autoimmune disease or who were on systemic immunosuppression. Peripheral blood for TCR sequencing was collected from all dose cohorts at baseline, on cycle 4 day 1, and on cycle 7 day 1. Samples were obtained from an open-label, multicenter, first-in-human phase I dose-escalation trial of ivuxolimab. Adults with locally advanced or metastatic melanoma, renal cell, hepatocellular, or head and neck squamous cell carcinoma were enrolled in the trial. Before TCR sequencing, CD4+ T cells and CD8+ T cells from peripheral blood were sorted into separate populations.

This specimen was CD4+ or CD8+ T cells sorted from blood, taken in a trial of the OX40 agonist ivuxolimab. The rearranged segments are TRBV5-4 and TRBJ1-1, with the D gene too uncertain to name. The TCR sequence derives from an adult with an advanced solid tumor such as melanoma, head and neck, liver or kidney cancer. CDR3 reads: CASSPLGIAEAFF. The nucleotide sequence reads as follows: TGTGCCAGCAGCCCACTAGGTATCGCTGAAGCTTTCTTT.